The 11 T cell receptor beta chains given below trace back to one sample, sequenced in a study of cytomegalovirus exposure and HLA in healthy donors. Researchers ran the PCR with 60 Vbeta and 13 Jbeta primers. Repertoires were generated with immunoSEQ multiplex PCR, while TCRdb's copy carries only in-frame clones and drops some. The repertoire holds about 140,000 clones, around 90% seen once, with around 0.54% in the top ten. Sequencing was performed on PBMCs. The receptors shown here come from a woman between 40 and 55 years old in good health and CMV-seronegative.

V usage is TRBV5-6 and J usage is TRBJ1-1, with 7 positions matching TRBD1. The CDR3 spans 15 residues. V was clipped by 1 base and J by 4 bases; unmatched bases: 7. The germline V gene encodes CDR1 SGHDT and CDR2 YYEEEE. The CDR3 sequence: CASSLTGEGVTEAFF. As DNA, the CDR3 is TGTGCCAGCAGCTTGACAGGGGAAGGGGTCACTGAAGCTTTCTTT.

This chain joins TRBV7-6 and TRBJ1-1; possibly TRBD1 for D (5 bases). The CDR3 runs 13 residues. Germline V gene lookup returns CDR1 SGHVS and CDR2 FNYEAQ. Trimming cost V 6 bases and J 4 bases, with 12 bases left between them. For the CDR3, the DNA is TGTGCCAGCAGTCCTCGGGGGGGCACTGAAGCTTTCTTT. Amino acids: CASSPRGGTEAFF.

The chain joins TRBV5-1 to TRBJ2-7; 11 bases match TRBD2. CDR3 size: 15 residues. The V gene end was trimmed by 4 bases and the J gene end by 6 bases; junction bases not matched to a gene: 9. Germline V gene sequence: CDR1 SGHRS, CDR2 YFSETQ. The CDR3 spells CASSTLAGALAEQYF. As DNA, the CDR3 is TGCGCCAGCAGCACACTAGCGGGAGCTTTGGCCGAGCAGTACTTC. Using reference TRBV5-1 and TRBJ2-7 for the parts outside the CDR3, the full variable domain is KAGVTQTPRYLIKTRGQQVTLSCSPISGHRSVSWYQQTPGQGLQFLFEYFSETQRNKGNFPGRFSGRQFSNSRSEMNVSTLELGDSALYLCASSTLAGALAEQYFGPGTRLTVT.

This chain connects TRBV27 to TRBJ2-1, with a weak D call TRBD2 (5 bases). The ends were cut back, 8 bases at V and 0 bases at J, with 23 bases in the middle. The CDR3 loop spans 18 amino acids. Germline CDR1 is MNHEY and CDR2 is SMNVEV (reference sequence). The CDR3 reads CASSPPSYGPLSYNEQFF. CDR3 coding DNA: TGTGCCAGCTCCCCGCCTAGCTATGGTCCCCTCTCCTACAATGAGCAGTTCTTC.

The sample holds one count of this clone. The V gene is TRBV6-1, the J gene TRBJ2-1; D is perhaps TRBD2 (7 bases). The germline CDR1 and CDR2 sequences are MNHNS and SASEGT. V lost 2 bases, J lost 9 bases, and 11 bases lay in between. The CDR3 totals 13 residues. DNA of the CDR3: TGTGCCAGCAGTGAAATTAGGGGGGGTGAGCAGTTCTTC. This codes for CASSEIRGGEQFF.

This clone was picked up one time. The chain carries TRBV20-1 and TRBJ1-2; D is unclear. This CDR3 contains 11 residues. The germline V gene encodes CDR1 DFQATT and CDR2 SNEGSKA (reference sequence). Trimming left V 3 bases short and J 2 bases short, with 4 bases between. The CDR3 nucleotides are TGCAGTGCTAGCTCCAACTATGGCTACACCTTC. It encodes CSASSNYGYTF.

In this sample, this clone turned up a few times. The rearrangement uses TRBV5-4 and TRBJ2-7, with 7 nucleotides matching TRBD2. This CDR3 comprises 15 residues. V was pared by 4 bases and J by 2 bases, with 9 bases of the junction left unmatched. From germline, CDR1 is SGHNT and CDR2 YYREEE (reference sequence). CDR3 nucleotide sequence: TGTGCCAGCAGCGGGAGGGCCGCTTCTACCTACGAGCAGTACTTC. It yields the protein CASSGRAASTYEQYF.

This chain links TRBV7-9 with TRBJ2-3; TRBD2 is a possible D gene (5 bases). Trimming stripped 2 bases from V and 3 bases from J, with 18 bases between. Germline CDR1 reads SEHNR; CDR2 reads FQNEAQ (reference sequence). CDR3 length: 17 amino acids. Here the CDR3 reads CASSLLRAQLGTDTQYF. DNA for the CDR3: TGTGCCAGCAGCTTACTCCGGGCCCAACTAGGGACAGATACGCAGTATTTT.

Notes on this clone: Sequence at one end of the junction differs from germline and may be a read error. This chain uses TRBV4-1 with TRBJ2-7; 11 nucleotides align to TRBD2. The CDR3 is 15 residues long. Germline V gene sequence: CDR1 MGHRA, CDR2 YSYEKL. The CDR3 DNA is TGCGCCAGCACCCAAGGAACTAGCGGGAGAAACGAGCAGTACTTC. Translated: CASTQGTSGRNEQYF.

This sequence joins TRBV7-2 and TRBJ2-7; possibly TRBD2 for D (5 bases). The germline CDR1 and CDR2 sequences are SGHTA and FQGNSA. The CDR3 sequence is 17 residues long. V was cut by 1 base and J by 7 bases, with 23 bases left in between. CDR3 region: CASSLGFTVLTGGEQYF. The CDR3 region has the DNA TGTGCCAGCAGCTTAGGTTTTACAGTCCTTACCGGAGGAGAGCAGTACTTC.

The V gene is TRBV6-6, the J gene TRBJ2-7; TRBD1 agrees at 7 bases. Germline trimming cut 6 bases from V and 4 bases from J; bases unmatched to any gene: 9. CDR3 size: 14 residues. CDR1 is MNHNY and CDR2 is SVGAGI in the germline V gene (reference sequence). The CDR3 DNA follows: TGTGCCAGCAGAGCAGGGGGAGACAGATACGAGCAGTACTTC. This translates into CASRAGGDRYEQYF.